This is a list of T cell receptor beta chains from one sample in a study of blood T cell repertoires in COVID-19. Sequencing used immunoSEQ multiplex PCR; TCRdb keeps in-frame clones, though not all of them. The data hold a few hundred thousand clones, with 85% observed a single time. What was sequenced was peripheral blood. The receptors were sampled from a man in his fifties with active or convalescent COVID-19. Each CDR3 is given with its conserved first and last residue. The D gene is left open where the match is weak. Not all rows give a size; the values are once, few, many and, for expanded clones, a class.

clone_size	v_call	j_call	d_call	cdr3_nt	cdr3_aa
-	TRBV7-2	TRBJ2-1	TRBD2	TGTGCCAGCAGCTTTGGGACTAGCGGGAGGTTGTACAATGAGCAGTTCTTC	CASSFGTSGRLYNEQFF
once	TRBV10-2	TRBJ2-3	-	TGCGCCAGCAGCCCATATCGGACAGATACGCAGTATTTT	CASSPYRTDTQYF
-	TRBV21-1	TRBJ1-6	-	TGTGCCAGCAGCAAAAATGGCCGCGGGTCCCTAGGGTCCTATAATTCACCCCTCCACTTT	CASSKNGRGSLGSYNSPLHF
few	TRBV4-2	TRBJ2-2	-	TGTGCCAGCAGCCAAGATCTCCAGGGCGCCGGGGAGCTGTTTTTT	CASSQDLQGAGELFF
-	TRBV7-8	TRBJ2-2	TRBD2	TGTGCCAGCAGCTTCCGGACTAGCGGGACCGGGGAGCTGTTTTTT	CASSFRTSGTGELFF
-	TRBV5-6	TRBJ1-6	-	TGTGCCAGCAGCTTTCTATCGGGGGTAAATTCACCCCTCCACTTT	CASSFLSGVNSPLHF
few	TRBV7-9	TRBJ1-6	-	TGTGCCAGCAGCAAAACGACAGTTTCCTATAATTCACCCCTCCACTTT	CASSKTTVSYNSPLHF
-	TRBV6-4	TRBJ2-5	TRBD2	TGTGCCAGCAGTGCTACTAGCGGGAGAGGAGAGACCCAGTACTTC	CASSATSGRGETQYF
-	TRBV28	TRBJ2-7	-	TGTGCCAGCAGCCTCGACAGCTACGAGCAGTACTTC	CASSLDSYEQYF
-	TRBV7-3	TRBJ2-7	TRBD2	TGTGCCAGCAGTCCTGGTGCTACGGGAGGATACTACGAGCAGTACTTC	CASSPGATGGYYEQYF
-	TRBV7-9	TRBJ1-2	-	TGTGCCAGCAGCCACGAAAAAACAGTTAATGGCTACACCTTC	CASSHEKTVNGYTF
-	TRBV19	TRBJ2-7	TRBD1	TGTGCCAGTAGTAGTCCGACAGGGAGCTCCTACGAGCAGTACTTC	CASSSPTGSSYEQYF
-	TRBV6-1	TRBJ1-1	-	TGTGCCAGCAGTGATGCGATCTGGACAGAAGGCACTGAAGCTTTCTTT	CASSDAIWTEGTEAFF
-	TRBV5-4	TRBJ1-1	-	TGTGCCAGCAGCTTGACCTCGATGGGGCCGGACACTGAAGCTTTCTTT	CASSLTSMGPDTEAFF
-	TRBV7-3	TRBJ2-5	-	TGTGCCAGCAGCCCTCAGGGTTCTGTCCGGGAGACCCAGTACTTC	CASSPQGSVRETQYF
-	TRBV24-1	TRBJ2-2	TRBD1	TGTGCCACCAGTGATCACAGGGGCCGCGTCTCGACCGGGGAGCTGTTTTTT	CATSDHRGRVSTGELFF
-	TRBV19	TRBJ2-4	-	TGTGCCAGTAGTATAGCTGGGCAGCTAGCCAAAAACATTCAGTACTTC	CASSIAGQLAKNIQYF
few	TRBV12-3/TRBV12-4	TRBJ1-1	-	TGTGCCAGCAGTTTGGGGAGTGAAGCTTTCTTT	CASSLGSEAFF
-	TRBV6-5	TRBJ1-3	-	TGTGCCAGCAGTTTAGCTCACTCTGGAAACACCATATATTTT	CASSLAHSGNTIYF
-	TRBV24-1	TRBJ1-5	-	TGTGCCACCAGTGCGGGGAACAGCAATCAGCCCCAGCATTTT	CATSAGNSNQPQHF
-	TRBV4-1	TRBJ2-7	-	TGCGCCAGCAGCCAAGTGGAGTTCTACGAGCAGTACTTC	CASSQVEFYEQYF
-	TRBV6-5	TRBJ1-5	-	TGTGCCAGCAGCGGACAGAGAAATCAGCCCCAGCATTTT	CASSGQRNQPQHF
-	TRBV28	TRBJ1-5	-	TGTGCCAGCACCAGGGCCCATCAGCCCCAGCATTTT	CASTRAHQPQHF
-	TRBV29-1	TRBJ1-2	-	TGCAGCGTTGGGGCGCAGGGCCCCAACTATGGCTACACCTTC	CSVGAQGPNYGYTF
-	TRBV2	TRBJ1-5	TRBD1	TGTGCCAGCAGTGACGAGGGGGCCGGTCAGCCCCAGCATTTT	CASSDEGAGQPQHF
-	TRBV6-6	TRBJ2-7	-	TGTGCCAGCAGTAGCAGGGGATACTACGAGCAGTACTTC	CASSSRGYYEQYF
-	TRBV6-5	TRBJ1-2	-	TGTGCCAGCAGTTACTCGAGGGGGGGGGCTAACTATGGCTACACCTTC	CASSYSRGGANYGYTF
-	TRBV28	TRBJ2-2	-	TGTGCCAGCAGTTTCCCCGGGAGTTCTAGGACCGGGGAGCTGTTTTTT	CASSFPGSSRTGELFF
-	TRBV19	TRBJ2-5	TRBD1	TGTGCCAGTAGTATACCGGGACAGGGTTCGGAGACCCAGTACTTC	CASSIPGQGSETQYF
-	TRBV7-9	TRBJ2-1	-	TGTGCCAGCAGCGAAGGGGCTGAGCAGTTCTTC	CASSEGAEQFF
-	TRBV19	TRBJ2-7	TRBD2	TGTGCCAGTAGTATATTCCTAGCGGAGACCTACGAGCAGTACTTC	CASSIFLAETYEQYF
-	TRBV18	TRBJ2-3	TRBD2	TGTGCCAGCTCTACGAAGTTAGCGGGAGGGGCCGAAGATACGCAGTATTTT	CASSTKLAGGAEDTQYF
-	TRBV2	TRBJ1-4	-	TGTGCCAGCAGTGAAATGCAACCGGCTAATGAAAAACTGTTTTTT	CASSEMQPANEKLFF
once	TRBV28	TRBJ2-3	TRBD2	TGTGCCAGCACCGAGACTAGCGGGAGGGCCTACACAGATACGCAGTATTTT	CASTETSGRAYTDTQYF
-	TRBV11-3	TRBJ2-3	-	TGTGCCAGCAGCTTAGGGGGACAAACACTTACGCAGTATTTT	CASSLGGQTLTQYF
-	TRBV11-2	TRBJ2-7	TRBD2	TGTGCCAGCAGCTTAGTTGGGACTAGCGGCAGCTCCTACGAGCAGTACTTC	CASSLVGTSGSSYEQYF
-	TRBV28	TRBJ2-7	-	TGTGCCAGCAGTTTAATGAGCAGGAGGTCCGAGCAGTACTTC	CASSLMSRRSEQYF
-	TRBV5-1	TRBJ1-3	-	TGCGCCAGCAGCCCATCAGGGGCCGGCTCTGGAAACACCATATATTTT	CASSPSGAGSGNTIYF
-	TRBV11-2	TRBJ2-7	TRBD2	TGTGCCAGCAGCTCTAGCGGGATTCTCTACGAGCAGTACTTC	CASSSSGILYEQYF
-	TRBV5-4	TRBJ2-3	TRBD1	TGTGCCAGCAGCTCAACCGGGACAGCACACCCAGATACGCAGTATTTT	CASSSTGTAHPDTQYF
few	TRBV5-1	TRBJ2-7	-	TGCGCCACCTCACCAGGGAACGCCTACGAGCAGTACTTC	CATSPGNAYEQYF
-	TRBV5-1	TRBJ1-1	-	TGCGCCAGCAGCACGGACGGGATGAGCACTGAAGCTTTCTTT	CASSTDGMSTEAFF
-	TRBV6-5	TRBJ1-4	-	TGTGCCAGCACCACAAGGAGGGGCGCGGGGGAAAAACTGTTTTTT	CASTTRRGAGEKLFF
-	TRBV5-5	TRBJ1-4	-	TGTGCCAGCAGCTTGGGACAGTTGCGTAATGAAAAACTGTTTTTT	CASSLGQLRNEKLFF
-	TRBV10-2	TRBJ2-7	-	TGCGCCAGCACCGGGACAACCTACGAGCAGTACTTC	CASTGTTYEQYF